The clone carrying this T cell receptor (beta chain) was counted between two and nine times. Its antigen is not identified. The sample comes from a study of T cells in Graves' hyperthyroidism and ophthalmopathy. For the study at large: Peripheral blood draws took place at initial diagnosis, ahead of any treatment. Overall study results and limits: Model predictions of ophthalmopathy came a median approximately 6 months before onset.

The PBMCs were sourced from fresh peripheral blood (around 9.3 ml). Germline lookup yields CDR1 SEHNR and CDR2 FQNEAQ (reference sequence). V was clipped by 5 bases and J by 5 bases; unmatched bases: 8. CDR3 length equals 16 residues. The source material, RNA transcripts, was used to amplify TCR beta CDR3 regions. The HTBI primer set was used in a first-round RT-PCR of the TCR CDR3. TCRdb analysed the multiplex PCR reads with MiXCR anew, one entry per CDR3 protein. The data contain about 96,000 distinct CDR3 sequences, around 50% of them singletons. V is TRBV7-9 and J is TRBJ2-2; 10 bases match TRBD1. The origin of this receptor is a woman aged 40 to 50 with Graves' hyperthyroidism. Sequencing was carried out using blood. Here the CDR3 reads CASSPDRGRYTGELFF. For the CDR3, the DNA is TGTGCCAGCAGCCCTGACAGGGGGCGGTATACCGGGGAGCTGTTTTTT.